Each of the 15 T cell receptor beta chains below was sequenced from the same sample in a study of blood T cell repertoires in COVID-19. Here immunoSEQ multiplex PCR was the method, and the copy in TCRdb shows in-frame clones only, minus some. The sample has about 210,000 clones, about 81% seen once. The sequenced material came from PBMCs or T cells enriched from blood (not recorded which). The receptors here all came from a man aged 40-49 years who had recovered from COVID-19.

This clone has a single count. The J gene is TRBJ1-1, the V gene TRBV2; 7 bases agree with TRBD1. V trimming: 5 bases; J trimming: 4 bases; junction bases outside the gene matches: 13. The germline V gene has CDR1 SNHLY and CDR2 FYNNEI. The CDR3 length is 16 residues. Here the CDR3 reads CASSPQGKVMVTEAFF. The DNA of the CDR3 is TGTGCCAGCAGTCCACAGGGGAAAGTCATGGTCACTGAAGCTTTCTTT.

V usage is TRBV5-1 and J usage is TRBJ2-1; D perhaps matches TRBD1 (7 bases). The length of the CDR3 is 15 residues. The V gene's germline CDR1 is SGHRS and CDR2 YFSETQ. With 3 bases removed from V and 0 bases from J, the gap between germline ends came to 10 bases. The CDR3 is CASSSGGSSYNEQFF. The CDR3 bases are TGCGCCAGCAGCTCAGGGGGGAGCTCCTACAATGAGCAGTTCTTC.

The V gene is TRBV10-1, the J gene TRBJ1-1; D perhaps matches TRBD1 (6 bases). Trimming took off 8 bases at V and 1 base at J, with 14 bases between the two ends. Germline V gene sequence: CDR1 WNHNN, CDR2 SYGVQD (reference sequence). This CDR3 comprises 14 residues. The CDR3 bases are TGCGCCAGCCGGGGGGGGCAAGGGAACACTGAAGCTTTCTTT. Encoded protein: CASRGGQGNTEAFF.

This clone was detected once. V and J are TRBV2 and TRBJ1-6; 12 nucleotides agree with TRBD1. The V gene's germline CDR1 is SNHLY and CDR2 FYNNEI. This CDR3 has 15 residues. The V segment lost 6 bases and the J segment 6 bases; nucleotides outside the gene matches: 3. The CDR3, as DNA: TGTGCCAGCAGGGGACAGGGGGCAAGTAATTCACCCCTCCACTTT. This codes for CASRGQGASNSPLHF.

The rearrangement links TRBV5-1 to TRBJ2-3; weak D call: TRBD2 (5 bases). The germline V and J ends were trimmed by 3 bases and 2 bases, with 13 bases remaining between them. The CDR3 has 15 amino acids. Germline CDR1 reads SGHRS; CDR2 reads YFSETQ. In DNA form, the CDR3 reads TGCGCCAGCAGCTCCGGACTTCGGAACACAGATACGCAGTATTTT. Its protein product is CASSSGLRNTDTQYF.

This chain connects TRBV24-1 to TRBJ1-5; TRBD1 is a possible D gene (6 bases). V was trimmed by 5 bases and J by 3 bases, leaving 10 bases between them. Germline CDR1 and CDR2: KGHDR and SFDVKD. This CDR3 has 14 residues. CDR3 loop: CATSGTGINQPQHF. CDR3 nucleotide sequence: TGTGCCACCAGTGGAACAGGGATCAATCAGCCCCAGCATTTT.

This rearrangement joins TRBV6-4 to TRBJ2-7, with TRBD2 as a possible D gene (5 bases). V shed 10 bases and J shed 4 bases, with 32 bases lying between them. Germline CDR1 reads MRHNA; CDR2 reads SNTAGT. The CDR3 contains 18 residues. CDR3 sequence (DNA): TGTGCCACCCCGATAGTCGGGGAGTTACTGGAAAGTTGTTACGAGCAGTACTTC. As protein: CATPIVGELLESCYEQYF.

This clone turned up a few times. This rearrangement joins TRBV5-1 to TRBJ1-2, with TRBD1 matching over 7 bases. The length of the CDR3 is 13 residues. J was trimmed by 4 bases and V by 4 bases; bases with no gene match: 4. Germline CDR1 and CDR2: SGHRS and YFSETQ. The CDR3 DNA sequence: TGCGCCAGCAGCCCGGGACAGCTCTATGGCTACACCTTC. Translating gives CASSPGQLYGYTF.

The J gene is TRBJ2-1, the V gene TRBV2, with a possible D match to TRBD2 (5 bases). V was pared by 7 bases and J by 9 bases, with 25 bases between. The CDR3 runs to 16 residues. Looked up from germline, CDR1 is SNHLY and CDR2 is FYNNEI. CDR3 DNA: TGTGCCAGCACCATCTCGGGAAGGCAACCCTCTGCTGAGCAGTTCTTC. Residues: CASTISGRQPSAEQFF.

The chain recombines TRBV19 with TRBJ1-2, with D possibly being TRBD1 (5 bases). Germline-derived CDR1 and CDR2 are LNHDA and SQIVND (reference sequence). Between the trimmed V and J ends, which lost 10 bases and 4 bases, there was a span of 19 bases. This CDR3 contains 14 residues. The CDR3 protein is CATNTDSTLYGYTF. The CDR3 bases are TGTGCCACTAACACCGACAGTACCCTCTATGGCTACACCTTC.

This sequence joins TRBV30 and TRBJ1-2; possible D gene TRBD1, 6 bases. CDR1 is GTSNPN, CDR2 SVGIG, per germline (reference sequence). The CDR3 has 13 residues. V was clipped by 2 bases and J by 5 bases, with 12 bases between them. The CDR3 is CAWSRTASYGYTF. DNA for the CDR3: TGTGCCTGGAGTAGGACAGCCTCATATGGCTACACCTTC.

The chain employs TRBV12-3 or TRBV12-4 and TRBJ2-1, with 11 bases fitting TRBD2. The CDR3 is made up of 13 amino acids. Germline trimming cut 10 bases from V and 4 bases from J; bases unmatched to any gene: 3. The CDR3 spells CATGTSGYNEQFF. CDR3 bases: TGTGCCACAGGGACTAGCGGTTACAATGAGCAGTTCTTC.

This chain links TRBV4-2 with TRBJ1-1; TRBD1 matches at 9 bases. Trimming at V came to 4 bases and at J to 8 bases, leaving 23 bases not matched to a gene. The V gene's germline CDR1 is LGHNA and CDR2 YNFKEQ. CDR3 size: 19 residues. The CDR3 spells CASSPSEGTGKSRYSEAFF. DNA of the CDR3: TGTGCCAGCAGCCCTTCTGAGGGGACAGGGAAGTCCAGGTACTCCGAAGCTTTCTTT.

The CDR3 reads CASSLGDIQYF. The CDR3 DNA reads TGTGCCAGCAGCTTAGGAGACATTCAGTACTTC. The J gene is TRBJ2-4, the V gene TRBV6-5; the D is unclear. V dropped 6 bases and J dropped 8 bases, with 8 bases sitting between them. CDR1 and CDR2 from the germline V gene are MNHEY and SVGAGI. There are 11 residues in the CDR3.

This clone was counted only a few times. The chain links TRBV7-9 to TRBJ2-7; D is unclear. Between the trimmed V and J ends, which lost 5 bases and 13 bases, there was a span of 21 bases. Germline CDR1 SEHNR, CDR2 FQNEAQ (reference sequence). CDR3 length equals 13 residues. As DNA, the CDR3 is TGTGCCAGCAGCCCTAACCTTTCCAGAGGCCACTACTTC. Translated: CASSPNLSRGHYF.